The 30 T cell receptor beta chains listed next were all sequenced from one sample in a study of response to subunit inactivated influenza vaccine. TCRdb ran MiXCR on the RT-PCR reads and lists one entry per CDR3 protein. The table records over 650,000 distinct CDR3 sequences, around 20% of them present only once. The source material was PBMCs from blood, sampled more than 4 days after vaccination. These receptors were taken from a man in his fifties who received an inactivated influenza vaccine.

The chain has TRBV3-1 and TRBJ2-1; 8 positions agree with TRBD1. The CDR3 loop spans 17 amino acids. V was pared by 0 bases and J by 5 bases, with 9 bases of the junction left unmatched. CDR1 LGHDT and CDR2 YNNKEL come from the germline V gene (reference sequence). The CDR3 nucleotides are TGTGCCAGCAGCCAAGATTTCGGCAGGGGGCCCCACAATGAGCAGTTCTTC. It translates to CASSQDFGRGPHNEQFF.

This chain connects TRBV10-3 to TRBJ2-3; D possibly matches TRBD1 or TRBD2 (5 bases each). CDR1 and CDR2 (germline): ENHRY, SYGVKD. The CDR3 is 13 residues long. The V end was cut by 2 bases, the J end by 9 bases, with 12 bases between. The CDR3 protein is CAISENVGDTQYF. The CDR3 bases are TGTGCCATCAGTGAGAATGTGGGGGACACGCAGTATTTT.

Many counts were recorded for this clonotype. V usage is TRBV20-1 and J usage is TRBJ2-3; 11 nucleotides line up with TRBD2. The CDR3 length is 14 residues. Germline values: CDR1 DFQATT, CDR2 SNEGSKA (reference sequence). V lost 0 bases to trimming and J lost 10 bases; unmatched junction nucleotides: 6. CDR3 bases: TGCAGTGCTAGAGAAGGTAGCGGGGGGGCGGCGCAGTATTTT. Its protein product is CSAREGSGGAAQYF.

The CDR3 region has the DNA TGTGCCAGCAGTGTTATTAGCGGGGGATGGATGCCCGGGGAGCTGTTTTTT. Translated: CASSVISGGWMPGELFF. The chain joins TRBV6-1 to TRBJ2-2; 9 bases agree with TRBD2. This CDR3 is built from 17 residues. J gave up 6 bases and V 4 bases, and 12 bases lay outside the gene matches. Per germline, CDR1 MNHNS and CDR2 SASEGT.

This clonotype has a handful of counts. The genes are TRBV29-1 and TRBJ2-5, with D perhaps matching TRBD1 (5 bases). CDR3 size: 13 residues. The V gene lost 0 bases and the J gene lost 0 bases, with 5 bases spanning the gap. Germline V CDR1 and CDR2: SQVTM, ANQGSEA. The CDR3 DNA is TGCAGCGTTGAAGAGGGGCACCAAGAGACCCAGTACTTC. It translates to CSVEEGHQETQYF.

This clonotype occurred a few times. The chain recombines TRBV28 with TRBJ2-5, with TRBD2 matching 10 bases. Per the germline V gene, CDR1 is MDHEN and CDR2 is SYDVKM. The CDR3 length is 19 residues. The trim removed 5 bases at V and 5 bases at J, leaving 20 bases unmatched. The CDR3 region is CASSEYSGTSDLAGETQYF. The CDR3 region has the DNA TGTGCCAGCAGTGAGTACTCCGGGACTAGCGACCTGGCAGGGGAGACCCAGTACTTC.

The CDR3 bases are TGTGCCAGCTCACCACCGGCTAGCGGGAGTGTCGGGGAGCTGTTTTTT. Its translation: CASSPPASGSVGELFF. The chain employs TRBV18 and TRBJ2-2; 10 bases agree with TRBD2. From germline, CDR1 is KGHSH and CDR2 LQKENI. With V trimmed by 0 bases and J by 7 bases, 5 bases remained unmatched. CDR3 length: 16 residues.

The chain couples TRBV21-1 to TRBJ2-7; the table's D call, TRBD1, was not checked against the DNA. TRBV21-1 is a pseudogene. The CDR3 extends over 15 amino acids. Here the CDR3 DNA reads TGTGCCAGCAACAACGTTTGCGCCTTGACCTACGAGCAGTACTTC. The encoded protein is CASNNVCALTYEQYF.

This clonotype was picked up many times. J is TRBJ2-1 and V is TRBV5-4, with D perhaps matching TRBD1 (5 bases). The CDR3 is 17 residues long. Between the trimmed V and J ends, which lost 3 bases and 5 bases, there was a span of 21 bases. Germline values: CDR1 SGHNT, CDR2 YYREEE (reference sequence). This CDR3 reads CASSSLLAQGANNEQFF. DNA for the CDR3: TGTGCCAGCAGCTCCCTTCTCGCCCAAGGGGCCAACAATGAGCAGTTCTTC.

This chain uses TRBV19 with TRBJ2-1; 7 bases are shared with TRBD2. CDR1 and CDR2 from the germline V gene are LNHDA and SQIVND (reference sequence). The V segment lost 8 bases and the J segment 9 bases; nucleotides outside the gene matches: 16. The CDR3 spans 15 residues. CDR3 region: CASRVIKGGAGEQFF. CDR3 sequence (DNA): TGTGCCAGTCGTGTCATAAAGGGAGGGGCTGGTGAGCAGTTCTTC.

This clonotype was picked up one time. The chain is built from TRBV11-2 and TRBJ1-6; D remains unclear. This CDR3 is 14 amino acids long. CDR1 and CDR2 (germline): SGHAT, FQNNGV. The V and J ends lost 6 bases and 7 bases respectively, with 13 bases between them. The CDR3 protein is CASSFGPGNSPLHF. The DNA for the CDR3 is TGTGCCAGCAGTTTTGGACCCGGGAATTCACCCCTCCACTTT.

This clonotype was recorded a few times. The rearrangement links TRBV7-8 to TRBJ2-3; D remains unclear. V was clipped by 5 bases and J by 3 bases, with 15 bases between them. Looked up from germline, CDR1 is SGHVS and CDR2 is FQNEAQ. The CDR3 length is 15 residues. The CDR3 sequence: CASSAQKRGTDTQYF. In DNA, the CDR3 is TGTGCCAGCAGCGCACAAAAACGTGGGACAGATACGCAGTATTTT. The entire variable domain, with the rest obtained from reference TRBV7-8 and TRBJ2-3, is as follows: GAGVSQSPRYKVAKRGQDVALRCDPISGHVSLFWYQQALGQGPEFLTYFQNEAQLDKSGLPSDRFFAERPEGSVSTLKIQRTQQEDSAVYLCASSAQKRGTDTQYFGPGTRLTVL.

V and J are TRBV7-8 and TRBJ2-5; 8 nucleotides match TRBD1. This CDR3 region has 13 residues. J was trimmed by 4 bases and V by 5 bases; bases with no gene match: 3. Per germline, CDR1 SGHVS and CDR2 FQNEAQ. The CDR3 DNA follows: TGTGCCAGCAGCACAGGGGGGCGAGAGACCCAGTACTTC. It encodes CASSTGGRETQYF.

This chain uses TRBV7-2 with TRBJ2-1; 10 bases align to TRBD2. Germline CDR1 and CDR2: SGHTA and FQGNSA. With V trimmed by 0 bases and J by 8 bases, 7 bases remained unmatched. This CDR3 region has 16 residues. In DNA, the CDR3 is TGTGCCAGCAGCTTAGCGGCTAGCGGGAGTGTCTATGAGCAGTTCTTC. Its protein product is CASSLAASGSVYEQFF.

Here the CDR3 DNA reads TGTGCCAGCAGCCCACTCGACGGTTTTGAAGCTTTCTTT. Residues: CASSPLDGFEAFF. The genes are TRBV11-2 and TRBJ1-1; D is unclear. The CDR3 totals 13 residues. Germline CDR1 is SGHAT and CDR2 is FQNNGV. With 5 bases removed from V and 7 bases from J, the gap between germline ends came to 14 bases.

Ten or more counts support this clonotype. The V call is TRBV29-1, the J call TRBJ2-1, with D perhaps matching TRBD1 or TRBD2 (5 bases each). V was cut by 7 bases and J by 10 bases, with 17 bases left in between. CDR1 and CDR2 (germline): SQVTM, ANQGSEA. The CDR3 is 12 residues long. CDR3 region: CSATRGSGEQFF. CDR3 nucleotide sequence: TGCAGCGCTACGAGGGGCTCAGGAGAGCAGTTCTTC.

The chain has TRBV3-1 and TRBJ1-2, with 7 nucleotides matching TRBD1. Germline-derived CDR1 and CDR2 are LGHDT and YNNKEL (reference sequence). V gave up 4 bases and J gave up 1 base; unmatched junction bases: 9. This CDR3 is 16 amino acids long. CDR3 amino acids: CASSLAVGTDNYGYTF. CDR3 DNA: TGTGCCAGCAGCCTGGCGGTAGGGACAGATAACTATGGCTACACCTTC.

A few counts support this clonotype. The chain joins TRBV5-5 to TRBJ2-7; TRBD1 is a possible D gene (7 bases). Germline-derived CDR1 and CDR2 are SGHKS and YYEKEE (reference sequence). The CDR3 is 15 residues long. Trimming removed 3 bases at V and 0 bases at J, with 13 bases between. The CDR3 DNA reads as TGTGCCAGCAGCTGGGACTGGGACAGCTCCTACGAGCAGTACTTC. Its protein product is CASSWDWDSSYEQYF.

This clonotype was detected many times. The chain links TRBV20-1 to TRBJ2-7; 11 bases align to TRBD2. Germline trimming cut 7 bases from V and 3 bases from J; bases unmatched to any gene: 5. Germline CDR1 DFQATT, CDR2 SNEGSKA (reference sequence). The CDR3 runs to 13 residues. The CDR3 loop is CSVPTSGSYEQYF. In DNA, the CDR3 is TGCAGTGTCCCCACTAGCGGGAGCTACGAGCAGTACTTC.

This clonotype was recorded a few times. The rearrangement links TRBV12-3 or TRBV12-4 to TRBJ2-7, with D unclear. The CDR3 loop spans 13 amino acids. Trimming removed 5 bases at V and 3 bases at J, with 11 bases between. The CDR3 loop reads CASSHDRNYEQYF. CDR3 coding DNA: TGTGCCAGCAGTCACGACCGCAACTACGAGCAGTACTTC.

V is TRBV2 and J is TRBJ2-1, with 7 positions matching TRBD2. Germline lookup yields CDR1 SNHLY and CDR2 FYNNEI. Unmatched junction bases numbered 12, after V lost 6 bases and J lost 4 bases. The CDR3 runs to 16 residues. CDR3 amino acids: CASRGNRGGTYNEQFF. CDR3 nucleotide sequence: TGTGCCAGCAGGGGGAACCGCGGGGGAACTTACAATGAGCAGTTCTTC.

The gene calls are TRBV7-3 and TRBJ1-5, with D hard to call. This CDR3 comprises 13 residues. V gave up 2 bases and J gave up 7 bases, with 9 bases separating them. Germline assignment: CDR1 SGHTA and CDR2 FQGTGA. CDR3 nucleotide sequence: TGTGCCAGCAGCTTAGAGGTGGGACAGCCCCAGCATTTT. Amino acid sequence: CASSLEVGQPQHF.

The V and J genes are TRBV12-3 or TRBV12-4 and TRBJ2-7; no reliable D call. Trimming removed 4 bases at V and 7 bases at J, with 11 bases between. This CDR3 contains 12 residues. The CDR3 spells CASSSIGPEQYF. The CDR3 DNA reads TGTGCCAGCAGTTCCATAGGACCTGAGCAGTACTTC.

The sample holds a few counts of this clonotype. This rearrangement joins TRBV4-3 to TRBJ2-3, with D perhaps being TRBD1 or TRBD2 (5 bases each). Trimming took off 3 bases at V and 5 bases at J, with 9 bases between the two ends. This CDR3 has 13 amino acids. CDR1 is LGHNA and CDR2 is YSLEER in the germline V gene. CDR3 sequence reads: CASSHLGEDTQYF. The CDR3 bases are TGCGCCAGCAGCCACTTGGGGGAAGATACGCAGTATTTT.

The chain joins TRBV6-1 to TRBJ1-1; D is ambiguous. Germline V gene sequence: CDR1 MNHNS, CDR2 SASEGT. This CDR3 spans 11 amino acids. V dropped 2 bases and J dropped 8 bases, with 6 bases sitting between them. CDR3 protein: CASSERQEAFF. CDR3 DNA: TGTGCCAGCAGTGAAAGGCAAGAAGCTTTCTTT.

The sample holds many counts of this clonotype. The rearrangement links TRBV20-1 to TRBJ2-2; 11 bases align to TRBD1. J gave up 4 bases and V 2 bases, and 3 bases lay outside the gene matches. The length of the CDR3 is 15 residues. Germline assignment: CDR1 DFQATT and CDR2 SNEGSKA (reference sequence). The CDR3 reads CSARLGTGGTGELFF. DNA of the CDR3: TGCAGTGCTAGACTGGGGACAGGGGGCACCGGGGAGCTGTTTTTT.

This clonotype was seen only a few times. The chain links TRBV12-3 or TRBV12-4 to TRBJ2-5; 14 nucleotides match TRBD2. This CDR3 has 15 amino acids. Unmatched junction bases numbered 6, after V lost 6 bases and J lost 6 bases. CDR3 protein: CASSPGTSGRKTQYF. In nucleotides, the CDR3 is TGTGCCAGCAGCCCCGGGACTAGCGGGAGAAAGACCCAGTACTTC.

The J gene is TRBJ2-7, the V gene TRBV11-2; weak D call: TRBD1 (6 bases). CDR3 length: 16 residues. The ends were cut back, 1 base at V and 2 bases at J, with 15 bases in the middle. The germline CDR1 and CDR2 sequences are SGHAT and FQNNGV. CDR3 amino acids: CASSLVSQGPTYEQYF. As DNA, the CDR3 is TGTGCCAGCAGCTTAGTATCGCAGGGGCCCACCTACGAGCAGTACTTC.

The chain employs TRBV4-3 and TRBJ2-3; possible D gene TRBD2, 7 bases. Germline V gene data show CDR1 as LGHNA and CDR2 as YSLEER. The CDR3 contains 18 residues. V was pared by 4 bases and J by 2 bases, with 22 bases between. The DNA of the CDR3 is TGCGCCAGCAGCCCGCGGTTCGGTCGGGGGGCCACCACAGATACGCAGTATTTT. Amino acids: CASSPRFGRGATTDTQYF.

The CDR3 DNA reads TGTGCCAGCAGCGCTAGGACAGGCGAGGTTACGCAGTATTTT. Protein sequence: CASSARTGEVTQYF. The chain employs TRBV7-2 and TRBJ2-3; the match to TRBD1 covers 7 bases. The CDR3 totals 14 residues. Germline assignment: CDR1 SGHTA and CDR2 FQGNSA. Losses at the gene ends were 5 bases for V and 8 bases for J; bases not matched to a gene: 10.